This TCR beta chain was recovered during a study of CD8+CD57+ T cells in acquired aplastic anemia. CDR1 and CDR2 (germline): MNHEY, SMNVEV (reference sequence). CDR3 length: 15 residues. Between the trimmed V and J ends, which lost 5 bases and 4 bases, there was a span of 15 bases. Profiling of TCR beta VDJ combinations and CDR3 sequences used genomic DNA as template. One entry per CDR3 protein results from TCRdb running MiXCR on the reads. Among a few hundred thousand distinct CDR3 sequences listed, about three fifths were seen once. This clonotype was seen at least ten times. CD8+CD57+ cell expansion, shown by flow cytometry, had occurred in the patients selected for sequencing. All patients were therapy-naive when blood was sampled.

This rearrangement joins TRBV27 to TRBJ2-1, with D unclear. This TCR came from a human donor with aplastic anemia. Sequencing used sorted CD4+, CD8+, or CD8+CD57+ T cells (not recorded which) from PBMCs. The CDR3: CASSGAIGPYNEQFF. CDR3 nucleotides: TGTGCCAGCAGTGGAGCGATTGGTCCTTACAATGAGCAGTTCTTC.